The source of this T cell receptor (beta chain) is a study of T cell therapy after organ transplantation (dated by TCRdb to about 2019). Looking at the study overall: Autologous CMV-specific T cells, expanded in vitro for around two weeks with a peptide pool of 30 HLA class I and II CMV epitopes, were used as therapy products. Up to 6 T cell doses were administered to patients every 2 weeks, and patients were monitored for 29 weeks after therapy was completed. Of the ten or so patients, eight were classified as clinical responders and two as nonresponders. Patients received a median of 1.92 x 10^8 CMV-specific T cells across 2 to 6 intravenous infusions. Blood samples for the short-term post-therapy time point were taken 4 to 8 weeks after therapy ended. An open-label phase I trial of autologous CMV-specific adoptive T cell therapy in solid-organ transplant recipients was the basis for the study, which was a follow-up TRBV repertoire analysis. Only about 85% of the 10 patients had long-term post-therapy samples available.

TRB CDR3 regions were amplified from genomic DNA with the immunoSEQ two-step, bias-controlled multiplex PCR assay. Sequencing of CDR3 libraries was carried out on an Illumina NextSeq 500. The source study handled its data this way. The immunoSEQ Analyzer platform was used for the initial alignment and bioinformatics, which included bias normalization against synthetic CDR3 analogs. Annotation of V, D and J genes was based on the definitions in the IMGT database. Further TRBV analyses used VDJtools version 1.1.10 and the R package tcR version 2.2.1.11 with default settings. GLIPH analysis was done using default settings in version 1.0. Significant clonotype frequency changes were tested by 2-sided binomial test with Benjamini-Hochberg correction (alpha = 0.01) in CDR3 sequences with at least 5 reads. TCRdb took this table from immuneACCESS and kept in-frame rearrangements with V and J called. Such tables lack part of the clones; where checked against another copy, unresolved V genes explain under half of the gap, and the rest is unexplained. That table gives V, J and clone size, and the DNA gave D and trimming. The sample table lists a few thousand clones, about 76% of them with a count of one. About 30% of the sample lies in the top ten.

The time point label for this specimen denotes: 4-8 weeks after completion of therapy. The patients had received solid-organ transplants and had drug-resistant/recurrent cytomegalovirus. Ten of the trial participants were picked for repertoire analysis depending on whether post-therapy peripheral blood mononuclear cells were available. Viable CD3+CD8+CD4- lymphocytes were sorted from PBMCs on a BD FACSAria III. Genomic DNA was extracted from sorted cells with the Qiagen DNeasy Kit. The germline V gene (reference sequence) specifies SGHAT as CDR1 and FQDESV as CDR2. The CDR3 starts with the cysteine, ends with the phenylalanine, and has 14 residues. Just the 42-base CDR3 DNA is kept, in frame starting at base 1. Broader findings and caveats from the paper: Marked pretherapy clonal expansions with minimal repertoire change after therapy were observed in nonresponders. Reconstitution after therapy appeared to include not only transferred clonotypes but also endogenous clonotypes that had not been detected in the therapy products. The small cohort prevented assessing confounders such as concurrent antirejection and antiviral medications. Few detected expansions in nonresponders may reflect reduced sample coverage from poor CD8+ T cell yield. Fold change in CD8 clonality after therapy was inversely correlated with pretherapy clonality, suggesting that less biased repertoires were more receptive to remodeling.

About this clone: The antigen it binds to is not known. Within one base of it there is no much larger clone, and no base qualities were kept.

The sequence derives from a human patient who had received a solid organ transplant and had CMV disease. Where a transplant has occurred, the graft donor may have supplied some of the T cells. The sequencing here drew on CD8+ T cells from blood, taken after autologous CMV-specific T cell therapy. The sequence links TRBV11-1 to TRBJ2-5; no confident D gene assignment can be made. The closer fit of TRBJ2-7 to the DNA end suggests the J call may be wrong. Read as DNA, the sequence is TGTGCCAGCAGCTTCCCCGGGCCCTCCTACGAGCAGTACTTC. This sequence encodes CASSFPGPSYEQYF.